The text below deals with one TCR beta chain. Assay used: immunoSEQ multiplex PCR; TCRdb lists only in-frame clones, some missing. The sample yields 80,000 to 95,000 clones, about 96% seen once. Trimming removed 5 bases from V and 3 bases from J, with 13 bases in between. The germline CDR1 and CDR2 sequences are SEHNR and FQNEAQ (reference sequence). There are 14 residues in the CDR3. This specimen belongs to a study of technical replicates of blood from a handful of donors. The clonotype comes from a human donor in good health. The chain combines TRBV7-9 with TRBJ1-1, with D unresolved. The source material was T cells isolated from PBMCs. CDR3 sequence reads: CASSPGRSDTEAFF. In DNA, the CDR3 is TGTGCCAGCAGCCCCGGCAGGTCTGACACTGAAGCTTTCTTT.